The clone carrying this T cell receptor beta chain has more than one count but fewer than ten. Its specificity is not known. This specimen belongs to a study of cytomegalovirus exposure and HLA in healthy donors. Study overall: The 120 or so validation repertoires used the same platform as the roughly 670 first-cohort repertoires (as reported by a later analysis).

Assay used: immunoSEQ multiplex PCR; TCRdb lists only in-frame clones, some missing. Of roughly 140,000 clones listed, about 88% are singletons. From the roughly 110-subject validation cohort, which was separate from the approximately 670-subject first cohort, the donors were drawn. Looked up from germline, CDR1 is SGHNT and CDR2 is YENEEA. V lost 5 bases and J 8 bases, leaving 15 bases between the germline ends. The CDR3 sequence is 13 residues long. Findings of the study overall: There were approximately 150 TCR beta chains listed as cytomegalovirus-associated. Reported performance of the classifier showed diagnosis of cytomegalovirus status with high specificity and sensitivity.

Material: PBMCs. This sequence was found in a woman in her late teens or twenties in good health and CMV-seropositive. The chain has TRBV11-3 and TRBJ1-2; TRBD1 might be the D (5 bases). The CDR3 region is CASSQVTEAGYTF. In DNA, the CDR3 is TGTGCCAGCAGCCAAGTGACAGAGGCCGGCTACACCTTC.